This T cell receptor (beta chain) originates from a study of cytomegalovirus exposure and HLA in healthy donors. The wider study: As released early, the data held about 85 million unique TCRs from HLA-typed donors.

About this clone itself: Its cognate antigen is unknown.

Study-level findings and limits: The Asian-associated ancestry cluster reportedly had fewer N-insertions than the 666-donor mean in a later analysis. The authors later found TCR association rates varying by HLA locus, with DRB1 most and HLA-C fewest. Association of a missense DCLRE1C variant with TCR beta V- and J-gene trimming was reported in a later analysis.

The CDR3 consists of 16 residues. Germline V gives CDR1 MNHEY, CDR2 SMNVEV (reference sequence). Trimming cost V 6 bases and J 1 base; bases outside gene matches: 6. Researchers ran the PCR with 60 Vbeta and 13 Jbeta primers. TCRdb keeps only in-frame clones here, not all; method: immunoSEQ multiplex PCR. Of roughly 180,000 clones in the sample, roughly 84% are singletons; the top ten hold 0.26%. The origin of this receptor is a boy aged 5-17 years in good health and CMV-seronegative. Sequencing was done on a sample of PBMCs. The chain carries TRBV27 and TRBJ2-2; the match to TRBD2 covers 9 bases. DNA of the CDR3: TGTGCCAGCAGGGACCGTAGCGGGGGGAACACCGGGGAGCTGTTTTTT. Amino acid sequence: CASRDRSGGNTGELFF.